One and the same sample provided the 30 T cell receptor beta chains below, sequenced in a study of shared T cell receptors in the human thymus (dated by TCRdb to 2020 to 2022). The library relied on the immunoSEQ multiplex PCR assay. This is the immuneACCESS table as TCRdb keeps it, with only in-frame sequences that have V and J called. A part of the clones is gone; compared with another copy, unresolved V genes explain less than half, and the rest is unexplained. This sample is represented by roughly 710,000 clones; 70% to 90% of them were singletons. Over 0.008% of the sample is held by the ten biggest clonotypes. The same data also went into a second study, on human thymus T cells.

Sequenced material: thymocytes. The receptors stem from a girl under three years old with a congenital heart defect. Donor details come from another sample of the same person, matched by shared clones.

V usage is TRBV15 and J usage is TRBJ2-7, with D possibly being TRBD1 (6 bases). Germline CDR1 reads LNHNV; CDR2 reads YYDKDF (reference sequence). CDR3 length: 15 amino acids. V was clipped by 5 bases and J by 0 bases, with 14 bases between them. The CDR3 region has the DNA TGTGCCACCAGCTCTGTCGGCAGGGGCTCCTACGAGCAGTACTTC. This sequence encodes CATSSVGRGSYEQYF.

The sample holds one count of this clone. The V and J genes are TRBV6-1 and TRBJ1-5; TRBD1 agrees at 9 bases. This CDR3 has 15 amino acids. The germline V gene encodes CDR1 MNHNS and CDR2 SASEGT. The junction had 10 bases not matched to a gene; V was cut back by 6 bases and J by 7 bases. The CDR3 reads CASSRQGVNGQPQHF. CDR3 nucleotides: TGTGCCAGCAGCAGACAGGGGGTAAATGGGCAGCCCCAGCATTTT.

The V call is TRBV19, the J call TRBJ1-5; D is undetermined. The CDR3 extends over 12 amino acids. Per the germline V gene, CDR1 is LNHDA and CDR2 is SQIVND (reference sequence). V lost 7 bases to trimming and J lost 7 bases, with 11 bases between them. The CDR3 loop is CASNRSGQPQHF. The CDR3 DNA reads TGTGCCAGTAACCGATCCGGGCAGCCCCAGCATTTT.

The J gene is TRBJ2-3, the V gene TRBV28, with D unresolved. Germline values: CDR1 MDHEN, CDR2 SYDVKM. V was cut by 2 bases and J by 0 bases, with 6 bases left in between. This CDR3 contains 14 residues. This chain's CDR3 is CASSLPTSTDTQYF. DNA of the CDR3: TGTGCCAGCAGTTTACCCACTAGCACAGATACGCAGTATTTT.

The rearrangement joins TRBV5-4 to TRBJ1-1, with a tentative D call TRBD1 (5 bases). Trimming took 4 bases from V and 5 from J, leaving 15 bases between them. CDR1 is SGHNT, CDR2 YYREEE, per germline (reference sequence). This CDR3 is built from 14 residues. CDR3 DNA sequence: TGTGCCAGCAGCCGGGAGGGGTGGGGGACTGAAGCTTTCTTT. Protein product: CASSREGWGTEAFF.

This clone was detected a few times. The CDR3 bases are TGTGCCAGCAGCTTATCGGGGGGTGAGCAGTTCTTC. The encoded protein is CASSLSGGEQFF. The chain joins TRBV11-2 to TRBJ2-1; 7 positions agree with TRBD2. With 2 bases clipped from V and 9 bases from J, the junction kept 1 base outside the gene matches. The CDR3 length is 12 residues. The germline V gene has CDR1 SGHAT and CDR2 FQNNGV.

This clone was detected only once. The CDR3 DNA follows: TGCGCCAGCAGAGGGACAGCTAATGGCTCTAACTATGGCTACACCTTC. Protein product: CASRGTANGSNYGYTF. The chain links TRBV5-1 to TRBJ1-2, with 7 nucleotides matching TRBD1. CDR3 size: 16 residues. The germline gives CDR1 SGHRS, CDR2 YFSETQ. V lost 5 bases, J lost 0 bases, and 10 bases stayed unmatched.

This chain uses TRBV13 with TRBJ1-1; maybe TRBD1 (5 bases). V lost 7 bases and J 5 bases, leaving 20 bases between the germline ends. CDR3 size: 15 residues. Germline loops: CDR1 PRHDT, CDR2 FYEKMQ (reference sequence). The CDR3 DNA reads as TGTGCCAGCATGCCATCCCCGCCAGGGCCGACTGAAGCTTTCTTT. Amino acid sequence: CASMPSPPGPTEAFF.

The V call is TRBV5-1, the J call TRBJ1-1; TRBD1 matches at 8 bases. The CDR3 runs to 13 residues. With V trimmed by 5 bases and J by 5 bases, 5 bases remained unmatched. Germline CDR1 and CDR2: SGHRS and YFSETQ. CDR3 sequence: CASSRTGITEAFF. CDR3 nucleotide sequence: TGCGCCAGCAGTCGGACAGGGATTACTGAAGCTTTCTTT.

The genes are TRBV27 and TRBJ1-2, with TRBD1 matching 8 bases. The CDR3 contains 18 residues. Germline-derived CDR1 and CDR2 are MNHEY and SMNVEV (reference sequence). V was pared by 4 bases and J by 4 bases, with 17 bases of the junction left unmatched. CDR3 residues: CASSSYPLSDRASYGYTF. CDR3 coding DNA: TGTGCCAGCAGTTCGTACCCACTTTCGGACAGGGCTTCCTATGGCTACACCTTC.

The chain joins TRBV5-1 to TRBJ2-7, with D maybe TRBD2 (5 bases). V gave up 4 bases and J gave up 3 bases, with 11 bases separating them. The germline gives CDR1 SGHRS, CDR2 YFSETQ. CDR3 length: 13 amino acids. The CDR3 sequence is CASSPRGFYEQYF. The CDR3, as DNA: TGCGCCAGCAGCCCTCGAGGGTTCTACGAGCAGTACTTC. The variable domain in full, completed from reference TRBV5-1 and TRBJ2-7, reads KAGVTQTPRYLIKTRGQQVTLSCSPISGHRSVSWYQQTPGQGLQFLFEYFSETQRNKGNFPGRFSGRQFSNSRSEMNVSTLELGDSALYLCASSPRGFYEQYFGPGTRLTVT.

This clone has just one count. The chain recombines TRBV7-6 with TRBJ2-7; the D gene is possibly TRBD1 (6 bases). Looked up from germline, CDR1 is SGHVS and CDR2 is FNYEAQ. V shed 5 bases and J shed 7 bases, with 15 bases lying between them. This CDR3 has 13 amino acids. CDR3 sequence: CASSHLRGGEQYF. CDR3 DNA: TGTGCCAGCAGCCATTTGAGAGGGGGTGAGCAGTACTTC. Full variable domain (remainder filled in from reference TRBV7-6 and TRBJ2-7): GAGVSQSPRYKVTKRGQDVALRCDPISGHVSLYWYRQALGQGPEFLTYFNYEAQQDKSGLPNDRFSAERPEGSISTLTIQRTEQRDSAMYRCASSHLRGGEQYFGPGTRLTVT.

The chain links TRBV9 to TRBJ1-1, with 10 bases matching TRBD1. CDR1 SGDLS and CDR2 YYNGEE come from the germline V gene. J lost 5 bases, V lost 0 bases, and 19 bases had no gene match. The CDR3 consists of 20 residues. As DNA, the CDR3 is TGTGCCAGCAGCGTAGGGAAGGGACAGGGGTGCGGGGTGGGGGGGACTGAAGCTTTCTTT. Translating it yields CASSVGKGQGCGVGGTEAFF.

The genes are TRBV12-1 and TRBJ1-1. TRBV12-1 is given as a pseudogene. This CDR3 contains 15 residues. The CDR3 DNA sequence: TGTGCCAGCAGCCCACGTCGGGTTGGGAACACTGAAGCTTTCTTT. Translation: CASSPRRVGNTEAFF.

V gene TRBV21-1 combines with J gene TRBJ2-2; the table's D gene call, TRBD1, was not cross checked with the DNA. TRBV21-1 is a pseudogene segment. CDR3 length: 19 residues. This CDR3 is CASSKESVRVRGNTGELFF. CDR3 nucleotide sequence: TGTGCCAGCAGCAAAGAGTCAGTAAGGGTCAGGGGGAACACCGGGGAGCTGTTTTTT.

The chain links TRBV28 to TRBJ1-2; D is undetermined. The CDR3 covers 12 residues. V lost 8 bases to trimming and J lost 1 base, with 8 bases between them. CDR1 and CDR2 (germline): MDHEN, SYDVKM. The CDR3 nucleotides read TGTGCCAGCCTTCTAGATAACTATGGCTACACCTTC. It translates to CASLLDNYGYTF.

V usage is TRBV6-1 and J usage is TRBJ1-6, with D maybe TRBD1 (6 bases). In germline, CDR1 is MNHNS, CDR2 SASEGT. With 6 bases removed from V and 7 bases from J, the gap between germline ends came to 13 bases. CDR3 length: 14 residues. CDR3 amino acids: CASSDGGRNSPLHF. DNA of the CDR3: TGTGCCAGCAGCGATGGGGGCCGAAATTCACCCCTCCACTTT.

J is TRBJ1-1 and V is TRBV19; a possible D gene is TRBD1 (6 bases). The V and J ends lost 6 bases and 1 base respectively, with 12 bases between them. This CDR3 region has 14 residues. CDR1 and CDR2 from the germline V gene are LNHDA and SQIVND (reference sequence). In nucleotides, the CDR3 is TGTGCCAGTAGGTTCCGGGACAAGAACACTGAAGCTTTCTTT. Translated, it gives CASRFRDKNTEAFF.

This chain joins TRBV5-6 and TRBJ1-2, with 8 positions matching TRBD1. Germline CDR1 reads SGHDT; CDR2 reads YYEEEE. With 0 bases clipped from V and 6 bases from J, the junction kept 13 bases outside the gene matches. The CDR3 runs to 17 residues. CDR3 region: CASSLVGPGGGTDGYTF. As DNA, the CDR3 is TGTGCCAGCAGCTTGGTCGGGCCAGGGGGCGGCACCGATGGCTACACCTTC.

On this clone: At one end the junction does not follow the germline gene, possibly because of a read error. The rearrangement links TRBV7-7 to TRBJ1-6; D remains unclear. Germline V lookup: CDR1 SSHAT, CDR2 FNYEAQ (reference sequence). The CDR3 is made up of 14 amino acids. This CDR3 reads CASSSRGGNSPLHF. The CDR3 region has the DNA TGTGCTAGCAGCTCCCGGGGAGGAAATTCACCCCTCCACTTT.

As concerns this clone: Other DNA sequences in this sample translate to the same CDR3. The J gene is TRBJ2-1, the V gene TRBV7-2, with D possibly being TRBD2 (5 bases). Germline V gives CDR1 SGHTA, CDR2 FQGNSA. This CDR3 has 15 amino acids. Trimming took 5 bases from V and 4 from J, leaving 15 bases between them. The CDR3 bases are TGTGCCAGCAGCAGCCGGGGTGGGAAATACAATGAGCAGTTCTTC. Protein sequence: CASSSRGGKYNEQFF.

The V and J genes are TRBV6-6 and TRBJ2-1; unclear D gene. The V and J ends lost 3 bases and 7 bases respectively, with 13 bases between them. The germline V gene has CDR1 MNHNY and CDR2 SVGAGI (reference sequence). The CDR3 has 14 amino acids. The CDR3 protein is CASSYRRRKNEQFF. The CDR3 DNA reads as TGTGCCAGCAGTTATAGACGGAGAAAAAATGAGCAGTTCTTC.

V is TRBV5-1 and J is TRBJ1-1, with a weak D call TRBD1 (5 bases). The germline V gene encodes CDR1 SGHRS and CDR2 YFSETQ. Trimming took 3 bases from V and 4 from J, leaving 13 bases between them. This CDR3 has 14 amino acids. CDR3 coding DNA: TGCGCCAGCAGCTCCGAAGGGGCGCCCACTGAAGCTTTCTTT. This codes for CASSSEGAPTEAFF.

CDR3 protein: CAISDVGPAGANVLTF. DNA of the CDR3: TGTGCCATCAGTGATGTGGGCCCCGCTGGGGCCAACGTCCTGACTTTC. The chain links TRBV10-3 to TRBJ2-6; D is unresolved. The CDR3 sequence is 16 residues long. Germline loops: CDR1 ENHRY, CDR2 SYGVKD. V gave up 3 bases and J gave up 2 bases, with 11 bases separating them.

The chain carries TRBV6-5 and TRBJ1-1, with 7 bases that match TRBD1. The length of the CDR3 is 14 residues. Germline trimming cut 6 bases from V and 2 bases from J; bases unmatched to any gene: 6. Germline CDR1 is MNHEY and CDR2 is SVGAGI. The CDR3 spells CASRKHRGNTEAFF. CDR3 DNA sequence: TGTGCCAGCAGAAAACACAGGGGTAACACTGAAGCTTTCTTT.

The V and J genes are TRBV27 and TRBJ1-6; the D gene is possibly TRBD1 (5 bases). Germline V gives CDR1 MNHEY, CDR2 SMNVEV (reference sequence). The CDR3 covers 19 residues. V shed 6 bases and J shed 0 bases, with 21 bases lying between them. In DNA, the CDR3 is TGTGCCAGCAGCACACAGGACCGGTTGATGGGCTCCTATAATTCACCCCTCCACTTT. Encoded protein: CASSTQDRLMGSYNSPLHF.

The rearrangement uses TRBV11-2 and TRBJ1-6; D unclear. Germline loops: CDR1 SGHAT, CDR2 FQNNGV. The germline V and J ends were trimmed by 5 bases and 7 bases, with 18 bases remaining between them. This CDR3 spans 16 amino acids. CDR3 coding DNA: TGTGCCAGCAGCGCACTCCCTCGGACGGGGAATTCACCCCTCCACTTT. This codes for CASSALPRTGNSPLHF. The variable domain in full, completed from reference TRBV11-2 and TRBJ1-6, reads EAGVAQSPRYKIIEKRQSVAFWCNPISGHATLYWYQQILGQGPKLLIQFQNNGVVDDSQLPKDRFSAERLKGVDSTLKIQPAKLEDSAVYLCASSALPRTGNSPLHFGNGTRLTVT.

J is TRBJ2-7 and V is TRBV14; 13 nucleotides line up with TRBD2. V shed 4 bases, J shed 2 bases, and the junction held 8 bases outside the gene matches. Germline V lookup: CDR1 SGHDN, CDR2 FVKESK. The length of the CDR3 is 17 residues. CDR3 residues: CASSPLTSGGLAYEQYF. As DNA, the CDR3 is TGTGCCAGCAGCCCCCTGACTAGCGGGGGGTTAGCCTACGAGCAGTACTTC.

V and J are TRBV5-4 and TRBJ2-3; the D is unclear. The length of the CDR3 is 15 residues. Germline V lookup: CDR1 SGHNT, CDR2 YYREEE (reference sequence). The V and J ends lost 4 bases and 2 bases respectively, with 14 bases between them. CDR3 amino acids: CASSPYSNPTDTQYF. CDR3 DNA sequence: TGTGCCAGCAGCCCCTACTCCAATCCCACAGATACGCAGTATTTT.

This clone was seen only a few times. CDR3 in DNA: TGTGCCAGCAGTAGATACAGGGGAAATGAGCAGTTCTTC. Encoded protein: CASSRYRGNEQFF. The chain employs TRBV2 and TRBJ2-1; 7 bases agree with TRBD1. Germline V gene lookup returns CDR1 SNHLY and CDR2 FYNNEI. There are 13 residues in the CDR3. V gave up 5 bases and J gave up 7 bases; unmatched junction bases: 5. Drawing the rest from reference TRBV2 and TRBJ2-1, the complete variable domain is EPEVTQTPSHQVTQMGQEVILRCVPISNHLYFYWYRQILGQKVEFLVSFYNNEISEKSEIFDDQFSVERPDGSNFTLKIRSTKLEDSAMYFCASSRYRGNEQFFGPGTRLTVL.